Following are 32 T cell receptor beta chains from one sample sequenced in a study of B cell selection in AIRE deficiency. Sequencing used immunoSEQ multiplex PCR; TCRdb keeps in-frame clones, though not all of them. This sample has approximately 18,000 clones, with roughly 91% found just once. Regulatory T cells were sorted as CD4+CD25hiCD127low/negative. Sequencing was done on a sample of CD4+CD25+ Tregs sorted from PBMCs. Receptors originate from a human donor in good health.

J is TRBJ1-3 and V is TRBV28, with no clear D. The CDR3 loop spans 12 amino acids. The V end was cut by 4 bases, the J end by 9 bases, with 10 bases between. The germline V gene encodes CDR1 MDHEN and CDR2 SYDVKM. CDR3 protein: CASSSTVGTIYF. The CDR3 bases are TGTGCCAGCAGTTCCACCGTCGGCACCATATATTTT.

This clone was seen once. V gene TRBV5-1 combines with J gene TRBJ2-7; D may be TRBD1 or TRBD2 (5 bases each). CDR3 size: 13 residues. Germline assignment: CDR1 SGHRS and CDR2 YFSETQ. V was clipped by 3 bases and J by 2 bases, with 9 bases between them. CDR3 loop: CASSWQGAYEQYF. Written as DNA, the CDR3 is TGCGCCAGCAGCTGGCAGGGAGCCTACGAGCAGTACTTC. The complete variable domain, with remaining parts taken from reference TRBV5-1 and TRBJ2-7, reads KAGVTQTPRYLIKTRGQQVTLSCSPISGHRSVSWYQQTPGQGLQFLFEYFSETQRNKGNFPGRFSGRQFSNSRSEMNVSTLELGDSALYLCASSWQGAYEQYFGPGTRLTVT.

The CDR3 loop reads CASSPRADSGNTIYF. The CDR3 DNA reads TGTGCCAGCTCACCACGGGCCGACTCTGGAAACACCATATATTTT. The chain links TRBV18 to TRBJ1-3; D uncertain. From germline, CDR1 is KGHSH and CDR2 LQKENI. CDR3 length: 15 residues. The V gene lost 1 base and the J gene lost 0 bases, with 7 bases spanning the gap.

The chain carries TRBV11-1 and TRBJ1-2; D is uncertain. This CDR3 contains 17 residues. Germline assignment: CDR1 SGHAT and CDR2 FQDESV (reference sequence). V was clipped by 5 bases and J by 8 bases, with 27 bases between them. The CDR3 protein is CASSRSGYLDVSGGYTF. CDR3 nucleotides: TGTGCCAGCAGCCGAAGCGGATATTTAGATGTCTCGGGAGGCTACACCTTC.

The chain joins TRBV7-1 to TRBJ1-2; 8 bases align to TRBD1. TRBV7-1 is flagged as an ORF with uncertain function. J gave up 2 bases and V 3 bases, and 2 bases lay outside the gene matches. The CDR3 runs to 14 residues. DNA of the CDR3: TGTGCCAGCAGCTCGGACAGGGTAAACTATGGCTACACCTTC. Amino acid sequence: CASSSDRVNYGYTF.

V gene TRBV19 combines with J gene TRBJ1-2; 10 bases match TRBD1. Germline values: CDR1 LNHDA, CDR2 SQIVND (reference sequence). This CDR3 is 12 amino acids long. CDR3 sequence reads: CAVRGQGYGYTF. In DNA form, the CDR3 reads TGTGCAGTGCGGGGACAGGGGTATGGCTACACCTTC.

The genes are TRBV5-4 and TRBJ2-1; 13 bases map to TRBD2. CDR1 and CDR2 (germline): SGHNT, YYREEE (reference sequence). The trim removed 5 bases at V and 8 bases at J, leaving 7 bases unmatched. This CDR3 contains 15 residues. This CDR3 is CASRDGTSGNYEQFF. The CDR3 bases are TGTGCCAGCAGGGATGGGACTAGCGGGAACTATGAGCAGTTCTTC.

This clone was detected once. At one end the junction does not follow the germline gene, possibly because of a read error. In nucleotides, the CDR3 is TGTGCCAGCAGCTTATTTTGGAGACTGGGATTT. It translates to CASSLFWRLGF. The gene calls are TRBV7-2 and TRBJ1-1; no definite D call. The CDR3 spans 11 residues. Per germline, CDR1 SGHTA and CDR2 FQGNSA.

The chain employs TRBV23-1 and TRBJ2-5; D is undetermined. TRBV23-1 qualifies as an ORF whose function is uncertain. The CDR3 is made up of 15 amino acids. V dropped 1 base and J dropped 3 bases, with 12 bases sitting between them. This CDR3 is CASSQFTVPEETQYF. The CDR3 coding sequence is TGCGCCAGCAGTCAATTTACAGTCCCGGAAGAGACCCAGTACTTC.

CDR3 protein: CASSPGLASTDTQYF. The CDR3 region has the DNA TGTGCCAGCTCACCTGGACTAGCGAGCACAGATACGCAGTATTTT. The chain combines TRBV18 with TRBJ2-3, with 9 bases fitting TRBD2. With V trimmed by 3 bases and J by 0 bases, 1 base remained unmatched. The CDR3 extends over 15 amino acids. Germline CDR1 KGHSH, CDR2 LQKENI.

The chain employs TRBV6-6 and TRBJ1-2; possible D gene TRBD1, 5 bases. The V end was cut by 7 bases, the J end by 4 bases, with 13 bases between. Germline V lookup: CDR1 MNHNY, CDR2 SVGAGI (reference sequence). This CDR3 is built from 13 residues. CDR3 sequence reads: CASNSDRLYGYTF. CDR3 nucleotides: TGTGCCAGCAATTCCGACAGACTCTATGGCTACACCTTC.

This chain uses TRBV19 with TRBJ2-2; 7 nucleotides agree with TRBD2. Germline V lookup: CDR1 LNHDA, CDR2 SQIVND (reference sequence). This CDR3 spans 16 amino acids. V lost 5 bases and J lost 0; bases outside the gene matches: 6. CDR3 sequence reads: CASSRSSGSNTGELFF. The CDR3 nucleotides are TGTGCCAGTAGTCGTTCTAGCGGCTCGAACACCGGGGAGCTGTTTTTT.

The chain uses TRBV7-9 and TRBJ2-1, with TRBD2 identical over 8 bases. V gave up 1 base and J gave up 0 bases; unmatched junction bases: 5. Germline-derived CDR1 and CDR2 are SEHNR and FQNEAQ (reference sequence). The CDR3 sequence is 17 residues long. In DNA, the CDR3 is TGTGCCAGCAGCTTAGGGGTCGGGACTAGCTCCTACAATGAGCAGTTCTTC. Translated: CASSLGVGTSSYNEQFF.

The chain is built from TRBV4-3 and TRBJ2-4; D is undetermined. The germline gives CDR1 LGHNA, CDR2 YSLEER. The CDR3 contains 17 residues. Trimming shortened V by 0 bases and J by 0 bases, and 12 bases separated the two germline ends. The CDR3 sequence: CASSQDSTQLAKNIQYF. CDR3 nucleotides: TGCGCCAGCAGCCAAGATTCGACCCAGCTAGCCAAAAACATTCAGTACTTC.

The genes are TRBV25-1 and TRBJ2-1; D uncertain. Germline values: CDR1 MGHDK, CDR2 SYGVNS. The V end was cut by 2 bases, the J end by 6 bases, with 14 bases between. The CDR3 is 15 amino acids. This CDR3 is CASSEDFTRPNEQFF. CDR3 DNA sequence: TGTGCCAGCAGTGAAGACTTTACACGGCCCAATGAGCAGTTCTTC. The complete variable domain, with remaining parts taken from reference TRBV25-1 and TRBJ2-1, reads EADIYQTPRYLVIGTGKKITLECSQTMGHDKMYWYQQDPGMELHLIHYSYGVNSTEKGDLSSESTVSRIRTEHFPLTLESARPSHTSQYLCASSEDFTRPNEQFFGPGTRLTVL.

The CDR3: CASRPLRPFRETQYF. As DNA, the CDR3 is TGTGCCAGCAGACCCCTACGGCCATTCCGAGAGACCCAGTACTTC. V usage is TRBV28 and J usage is TRBJ2-5; D remains unclear. The germline gives CDR1 MDHEN, CDR2 SYDVKM. Between the trimmed V and J ends, which lost 6 bases and 4 bases, there was a span of 18 bases. The CDR3 sequence is 15 residues long.

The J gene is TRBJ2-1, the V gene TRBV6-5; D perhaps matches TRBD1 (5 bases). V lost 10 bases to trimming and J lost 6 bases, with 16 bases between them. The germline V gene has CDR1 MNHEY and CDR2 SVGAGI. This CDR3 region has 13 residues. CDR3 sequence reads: CATKTASVNEQFF. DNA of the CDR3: TGTGCCACCAAGACAGCGTCGGTCAATGAGCAGTTCTTC.

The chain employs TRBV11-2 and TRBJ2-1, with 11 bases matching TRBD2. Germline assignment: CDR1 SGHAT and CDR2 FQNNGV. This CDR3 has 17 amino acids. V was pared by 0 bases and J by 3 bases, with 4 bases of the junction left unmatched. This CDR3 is CASSLELAGANYNEQFF. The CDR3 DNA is TGTGCCAGCAGCTTAGAACTAGCGGGAGCCAACTACAATGAGCAGTTCTTC.

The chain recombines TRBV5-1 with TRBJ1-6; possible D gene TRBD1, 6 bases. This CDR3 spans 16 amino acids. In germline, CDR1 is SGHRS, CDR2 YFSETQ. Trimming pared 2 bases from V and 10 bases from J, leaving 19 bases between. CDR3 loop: CASSFTQTGAGSPLHF. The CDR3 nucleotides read TGCGCCAGCAGCTTCACCCAGACGGGGGCGGGATCACCCCTCCACTTT.

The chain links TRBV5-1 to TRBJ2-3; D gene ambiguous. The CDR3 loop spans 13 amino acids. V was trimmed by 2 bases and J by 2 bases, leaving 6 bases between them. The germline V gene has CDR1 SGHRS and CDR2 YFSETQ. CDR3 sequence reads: CASSFLVTDTQYF. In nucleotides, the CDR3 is TGCGCCAGCAGCTTTTTGGTCACAGATACGCAGTATTTT.

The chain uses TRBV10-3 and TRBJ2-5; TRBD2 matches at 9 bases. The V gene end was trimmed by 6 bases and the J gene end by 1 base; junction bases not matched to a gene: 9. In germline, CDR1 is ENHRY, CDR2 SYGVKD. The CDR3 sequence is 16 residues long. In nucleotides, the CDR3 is TGTGCCATCAGCCTAGGTAGCGGGAGAGCCCAAGAGACCCAGTACTTC. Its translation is CAISLGSGRAQETQYF.

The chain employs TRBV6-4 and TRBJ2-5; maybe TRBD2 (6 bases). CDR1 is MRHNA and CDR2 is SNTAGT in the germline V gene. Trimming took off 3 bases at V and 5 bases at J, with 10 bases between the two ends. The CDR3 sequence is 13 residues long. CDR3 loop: CASSERGGETQYF. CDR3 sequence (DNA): TGTGCCAGCAGTGAGAGGGGAGGTGAGACCCAGTACTTC.

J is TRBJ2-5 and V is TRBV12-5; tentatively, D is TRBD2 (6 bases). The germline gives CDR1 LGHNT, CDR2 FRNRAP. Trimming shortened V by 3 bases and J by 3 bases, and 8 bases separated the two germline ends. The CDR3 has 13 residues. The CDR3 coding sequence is TGTGCTAGTGGTTTAGCGGGCAAAGAGACCCAGTACTTC. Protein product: CASGLAGKETQYF. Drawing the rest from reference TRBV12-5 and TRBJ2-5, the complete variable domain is DARVTQTPRHKVTEMGQEVTMRCQPILGHNTVFWYRQTMMQGLELLAYFRNRAPLDDSGMPKDRFSAEMPDATLATLKIQPSEPRDSAVYFCASGLAGKETQYFGPGTRLLVL.

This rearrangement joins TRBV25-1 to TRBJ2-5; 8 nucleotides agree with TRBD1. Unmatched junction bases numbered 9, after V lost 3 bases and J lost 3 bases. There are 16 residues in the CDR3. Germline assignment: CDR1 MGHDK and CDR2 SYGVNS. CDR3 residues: CASSDRNRGREETQYF. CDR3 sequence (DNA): TGTGCCAGCAGTGATCGTAACAGGGGGAGAGAAGAGACCCAGTACTTC.

CDR3 coding DNA: TGTGCCAGCAGCTTATTGCGTCTAGGGCCCTACGAGCAGTACTTC. This codes for CASSLLRLGPYEQYF. This chain links TRBV11-1 with TRBJ2-7; D uncertain. The V gene's germline CDR1 is SGHAT and CDR2 FQDESV (reference sequence). V was pared by 2 bases and J by 2 bases, with 13 bases between. This CDR3 spans 15 amino acids.

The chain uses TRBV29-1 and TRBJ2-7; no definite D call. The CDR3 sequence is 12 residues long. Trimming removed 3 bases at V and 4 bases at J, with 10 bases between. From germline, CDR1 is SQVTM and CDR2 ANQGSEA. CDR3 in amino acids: CSVDGLGYEQYF. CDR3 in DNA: TGCAGCGTTGACGGCCTGGGTTACGAGCAGTACTTC.

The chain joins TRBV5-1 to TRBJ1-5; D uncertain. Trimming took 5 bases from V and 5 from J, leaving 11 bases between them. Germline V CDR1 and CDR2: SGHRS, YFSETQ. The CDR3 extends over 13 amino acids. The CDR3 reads CASSLDGDQPQHF. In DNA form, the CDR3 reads TGCGCCAGCAGTCTTGACGGGGATCAGCCCCAGCATTTT.

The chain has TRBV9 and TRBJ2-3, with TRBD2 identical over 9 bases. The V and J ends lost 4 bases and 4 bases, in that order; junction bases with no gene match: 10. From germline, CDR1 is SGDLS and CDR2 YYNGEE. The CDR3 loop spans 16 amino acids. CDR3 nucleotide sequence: TGTGCCAGCAGCCCCAAAGGAGCGGGAGGTCCAGATACGCAGTATTTT. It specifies CASSPKGAGGPDTQYF.

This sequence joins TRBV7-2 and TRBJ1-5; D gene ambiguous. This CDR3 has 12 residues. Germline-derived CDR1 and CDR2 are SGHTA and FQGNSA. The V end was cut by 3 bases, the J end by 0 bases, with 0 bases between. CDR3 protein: CASSFSNQPQHF. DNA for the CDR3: TGTGCCAGCAGCTTTAGCAATCAGCCCCAGCATTTT.

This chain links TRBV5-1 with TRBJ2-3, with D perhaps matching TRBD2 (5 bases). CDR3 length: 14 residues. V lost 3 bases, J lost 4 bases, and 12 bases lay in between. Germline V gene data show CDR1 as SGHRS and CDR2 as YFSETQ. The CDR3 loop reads CASSYTSPPDTQYF. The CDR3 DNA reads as TGCGCCAGCAGCTATACTAGTCCCCCAGATACGCAGTATTTT. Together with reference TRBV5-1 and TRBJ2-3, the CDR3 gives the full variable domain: KAGVTQTPRYLIKTRGQQVTLSCSPISGHRSVSWYQQTPGQGLQFLFEYFSETQRNKGNFPGRFSGRQFSNSRSEMNVSTLELGDSALYLCASSYTSPPDTQYFGPGTRLTVL.

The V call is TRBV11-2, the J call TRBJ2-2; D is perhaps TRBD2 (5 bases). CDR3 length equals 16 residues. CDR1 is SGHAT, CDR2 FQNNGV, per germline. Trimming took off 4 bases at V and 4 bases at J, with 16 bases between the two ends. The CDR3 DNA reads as TGTGCCAGCAGCTCTAGAGCGGACCTCGTCACCGGGGAGCTGTTTTTT. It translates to CASSSRADLVTGELFF.

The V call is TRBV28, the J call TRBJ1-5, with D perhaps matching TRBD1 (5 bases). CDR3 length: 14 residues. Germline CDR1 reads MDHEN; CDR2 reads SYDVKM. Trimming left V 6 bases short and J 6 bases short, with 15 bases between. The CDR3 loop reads CASRAGGSGQPQHF. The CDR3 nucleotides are TGTGCCAGCAGGGCGGGGGGTTCGGGTCAGCCCCAGCATTTT.